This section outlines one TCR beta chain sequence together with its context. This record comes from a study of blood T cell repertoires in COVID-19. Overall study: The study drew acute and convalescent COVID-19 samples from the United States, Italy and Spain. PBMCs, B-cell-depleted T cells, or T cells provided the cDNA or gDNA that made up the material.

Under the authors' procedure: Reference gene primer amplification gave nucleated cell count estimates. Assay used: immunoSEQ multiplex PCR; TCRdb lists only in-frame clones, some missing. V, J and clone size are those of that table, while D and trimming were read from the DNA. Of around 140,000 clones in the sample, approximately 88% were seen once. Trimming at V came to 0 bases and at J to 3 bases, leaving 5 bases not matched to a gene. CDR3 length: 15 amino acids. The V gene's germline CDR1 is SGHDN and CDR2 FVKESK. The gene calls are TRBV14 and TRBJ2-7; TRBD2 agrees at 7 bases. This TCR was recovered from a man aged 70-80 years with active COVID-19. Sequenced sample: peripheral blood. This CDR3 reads CASSQDRTRVYEQYF. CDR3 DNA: TGTGCCAGCAGCCAAGATCGGACTAGAGTCTACGAGCAGTACTTC.